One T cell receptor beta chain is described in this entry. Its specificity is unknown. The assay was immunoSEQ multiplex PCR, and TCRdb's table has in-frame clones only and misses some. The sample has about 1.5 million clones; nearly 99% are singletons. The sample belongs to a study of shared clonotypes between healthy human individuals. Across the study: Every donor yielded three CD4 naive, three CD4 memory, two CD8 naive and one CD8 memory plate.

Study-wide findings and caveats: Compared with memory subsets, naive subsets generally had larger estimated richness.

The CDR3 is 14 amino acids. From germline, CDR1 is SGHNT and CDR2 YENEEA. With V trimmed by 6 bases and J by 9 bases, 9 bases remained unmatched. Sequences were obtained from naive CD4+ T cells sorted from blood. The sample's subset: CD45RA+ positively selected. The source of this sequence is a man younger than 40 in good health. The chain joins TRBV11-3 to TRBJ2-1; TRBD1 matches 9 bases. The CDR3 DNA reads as TGTGCCAGCAGTACCGGGACAGGGAAGGGTGAGCAGTTCTTC. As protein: CASSTGTGKGEQFF.